The rows below give T cell receptor beta chains drawn from one sample of a study of CD8 T cells in Susac syndrome. TCRdb fed the immunoSEQ multiplex PCR reads into MiXCR, producing one record per CDR3 protein. The sample carries 160,000 or so distinct CDR3 sequences, roughly 94% recorded once. Specimen: CD4+ T cells from PBMCs. These receptors all come from a human donor with Susac syndrome. CDR3s include the opening cysteine and the closing phenylalanine or tryptophan. A D gene is named only where the DNA matches it firmly. Clone size appears in some rows only: once, few, many, or a class for an expanded clone.

CDR3 length,V gene,clone size,J gene,D gene,CDR3 protein,CDR3 DNA
15,TRBV5-1,.,TRBJ1-5,.,CASSLEGRPNQPQHF,TGCGCCAGCAGCTTGGAAGGCAGGCCCAATCAGCCCCAGCATTTT
13,TRBV20-1,.,TRBJ1-5,.,CSAKGGGNQPQHF,TGCAGTGCTAAGGGTGGGGGCAATCAGCCCCAGCATTTT
14,TRBV10-3,.,TRBJ2-2,TRBD1,CAIRTGDNTGELFF,TGTGCCATCAGGACAGGGGATAACACCGGGGAGCTGTTTTTT
15,TRBV20-1,.,TRBJ2-3,TRBD2,CSADRLSGGPDTQYF,TGCAGTGCCGACCGACTTAGCGGGGGACCAGATACGCAGTATTTT
16,TRBV20-1,.,TRBJ2-2,.,CSARDSRVGSAGELFF,TGCAGTGCTAGAGATTCCCGCGTCGGTTCGGCCGGGGAGCTGTTTTTT
12,TRBV5-1,.,TRBJ2-5,.,CASHRDQETQYF,TGCGCCAGCCACAGGGATCAAGAGACCCAGTACTTC
14,TRBV20-1,.,TRBJ2-7,TRBD2,CSATPGLATYEQYF,TGCAGTGCTACACCGGGACTAGCGACCTACGAGCAGTACTTC
16,TRBV5-4,.,TRBJ1-6,.,CASSYGTGKNNSPLHF,TGTGCCAGCAGCTACGGAACCGGGAAGAATAATTCACCCCTCCACTTT
15,TRBV20-1,.,TRBJ1-1,TRBD1,CSALPDRGRSTEAFF,TGCAGTGCCTTACCCGACAGGGGGCGTTCCACTGAAGCTTTCTTT
12,TRBV20-1,.,TRBJ1-1,TRBD1,CSAQGGSGGAFF,TGCAGTGCCCAAGGGGGCTCTGGGGGAGCTTTCTTT
12,TRBV30,.,TRBJ1-2,TRBD1,CAWGQANYGYTF,TGTGCCTGGGGACAGGCTAACTATGGCTACACCTTC
13,TRBV20-1,.,TRBJ2-2,.,CSARTRNTGELFF,TGCAGTGCTAGGACAAGAAACACCGGGGAGCTGTTTTTT
14,TRBV5-1,.,TRBJ2-2,.,CASSLGQYTGELFF,TGCGCCAGCAGCTTGGGGCAGTACACCGGGGAGCTGTTTTTT
14,TRBV7-2,.,TRBJ2-7,TRBD2,CASSLRRGGGEQYF,TGTGCCAGCAGCTTAAGGCGGGGGGGCGGCGAGCAGTACTTC
11,TRBV20-1,.,TRBJ2-5,.,CSARSQETQYF,TGCAGTGCTAGATCTCAAGAGACCCAGTACTTC
16,TRBV7-7,.,TRBJ2-7,.,CASSPLGGGYSYEQYF,TGTGCCAGCAGCCCCCTAGGGGGGGGCTATTCCTACGAGCAGTACTTC
14,TRBV7-3,.,TRBJ1-1,TRBD1,CASSLNPGGGEAFF,TGTGCCAGCAGCTTAAATCCAGGGGGCGGCGAAGCTTTCTTT
12,TRBV12-3/TRBV12-4,.,TRBJ1-2,.,CASSSPRSSRTF,TGTGCCAGCAGTTCCCCCCGCTCAAGTCGGACCTTC
15,TRBV29-1,.,TRBJ2-1,.,CSVEVGSSSYNEQFF,TGCAGCGTTGAGGTGGGTTCCTCCTCCTACAATGAGCAGTTCTTC
16,TRBV6-1,.,TRBJ2-1,TRBD2,CASSRTLAEFYNEQFF,TGTGCCAGCAGTCGGACACTAGCGGAGTTCTACAATGAGCAGTTCTTC
16,TRBV4-3,.,TRBJ2-1,TRBD1,CASSQESGQGYNEQFF,TGCGCCAGCAGCCAAGAATCGGGACAGGGATACAATGAGCAGTTCTTC
16,TRBV3-1,.,TRBJ2-1,.,CASSQEGEQTYNEQFF,TGTGCCAGCAGCCAAGAAGGGGAGCAGACCTACAATGAGCAGTTCTTC
17,TRBV20-1,.,TRBJ1-1,TRBD1,CSARKGSGTGLNTEAFF,TGCAGTGCTAGAAAGGGCTCCGGGACAGGGCTGAACACTGAAGCTTTCTTT
17,TRBV27,.,TRBJ2-5,TRBD1,CASSSRGQGRVQETQYF,TGTGCCAGCAGCTCACGGGGACAGGGCCGCGTCCAAGAGACCCAGTACTTC
15,TRBV9,.,TRBJ1-5,.,CASSVARAGNQPQHF,TGTGCCAGCAGCGTAGCCCGAGCTGGCAATCAGCCCCAGCATTTT
12,TRBV29-1,.,TRBJ1-4,.,CSVVGQNEKLFF,TGCAGCGTCGTGGGGCAGAATGAAAAACTGTTTTTT
14,TRBV7-2,.,TRBJ2-4,TRBD1,CASSLASRGNIQYF,TGTGCCAGCAGCTTAGCGAGCAGGGGGAACATTCAGTACTTC
17,TRBV20-1,.,TRBJ2-2,TRBD2,CSARRAQRDLNTGELFF,TGCAGTGCTAGAAGAGCCCAGCGGGATCTTAACACCGGGGAGCTGTTTTTT
14,TRBV20-1,.,TRBJ1-5,.,CSAPGALRNQPQHF,TGCAGTGCCCCAGGGGCCCTGAGGAATCAGCCCCAGCATTTT
14,TRBV7-2,.,TRBJ1-6,TRBD1,CASRRTGGSSPLHF,TGTGCCAGCAGGCGGACAGGGGGTAGTTCACCCCTCCACTTT
12,TRBV19,once,TRBJ1-2,TRBD1,CASTTGHYGYTF,TGTGCCAGTACGACAGGGCACTATGGCTACACCTTC
14,TRBV20-1,.,TRBJ1-6,.,CSARGGDPNSPLHF,TGCAGTGCTAGAGGTGGGGATCCCAATTCACCCCTCCACTTT
14,TRBV6-1,few,TRBJ1-5,.,CASKREKSRQPQHF,TGTGCCAGCAAGAGGGAGAAGTCCCGCCAGCCCCAGCATTTT
15,TRBV7-2,.,TRBJ1-1,.,CASSPTTRMNTEAFF,TGTGCCAGCAGCCCGACGACACGCATGAACACTGAAGCTTTCTTT
14,TRBV18,.,TRBJ1-1,.,CASSPNSGNTEAFF,TGTGCCAGCTCACCAAACAGCGGTAACACTGAAGCTTTCTTT
16,TRBV10-2,.,TRBJ1-5,.,CASSEWGRRKGEPQHF,TGCGCCAGCAGTGAATGGGGGAGGCGAAAAGGGGAGCCCCAGCATTTT
15,TRBV20-1,once,TRBJ2-5,.,CSARNDDSYQETQYF,TGCAGTGCTAGGAACGACGATTCATACCAAGAGACCCAGTACTTC
15,TRBV7-7,.,TRBJ2-3,TRBD1,CASSVDRGRPDTQYF,TGTGCTAGCAGTGTCGACAGGGGTCGCCCAGATACGCAGTATTTT
15,TRBV11-2,.,TRBJ2-7,.,CASSEGSVGSYEQYF,TGTGCCAGCAGCGAGGGGTCGGTAGGATCCTACGAGCAGTACTTC
13,TRBV2,.,TRBJ2-5,.,CASTALDLETQYF,TGTGCCAGCACTGCTTTAGACTTGGAGACCCAGTACTTC
16,TRBV11-1,.,TRBJ2-2,TRBD1,CASSPQTGRNTGELFF,TGTGCCAGCAGCCCACAGACAGGGAGGAACACCGGGGAGCTGTTTTTT
12,TRBV29-1,.,TRBJ2-7,TRBD2,CSGRGGLDEQYF,TGCAGCGGGCGGGGGGGCCTGGACGAGCAGTACTTC
14,TRBV30,.,TRBJ2-1,TRBD2,CACLAAGAYNEQFF,TGTGCCTGTTTAGCGGCGGGGGCCTACAATGAGCAGTTCTTC
15,TRBV20-1,once,TRBJ1-2,TRBD1,CSARPGQGLDYGYTF,TGCAGTGCTAGACCCGGACAGGGTTTAGACTATGGCTACACCTTC
15,TRBV6-5,few,TRBJ1-6,.,CASSLGGTGNSPLHF,TGTGCCAGCAGTTTAGGGGGGACCGGTAATTCACCCCTCCACTTT
17,TRBV3-1,.,TRBJ1-5,.,CASSPSPGTYSNQPQHF,TGTGCCAGCAGCCCTTCTCCCGGGACGTATAGCAATCAGCCCCAGCATTTT
16,TRBV5-1,.,TRBJ1-2,.,CASSLEGTITNYGYTF,TGCGCCAGCAGCTTGGAAGGGACGATTACTAACTATGGCTACACCTTC
14,TRBV7-9,.,TRBJ1-1,.,CASSLRAEDTEAFF,TGTGCCAGCAGCTTACGGGCGGAGGACACTGAAGCTTTCTTT
13,TRBV15,.,TRBJ1-2,.,CATSSGSHYGYTF,TGTGCCACCTCCTCCGGTAGCCACTATGGCTACACCTTC
13,TRBV3-1,.,TRBJ2-3,.,CASKFGVCNTQYF,TGTGCCAGCAAGTTCGGGGTTTGTAATACGCAGTATTTT
13,TRBV20-1,.,TRBJ2-5,TRBD1,CSARQGFQETQYF,TGCAGTGCCAGACAGGGTTTCCAAGAGACCCAGTACTTC
15,TRBV20-1,.,TRBJ2-5,TRBD1,CSASPGTGGQETQYF,TGCAGTGCTAGTCCCGGGACAGGAGGTCAAGAGACCCAGTACTTC
12,TRBV28,.,TRBJ1-5,.,CASSGRRRPQHF,TGTGCCAGCTCAGGGAGGCGGCGGCCCCAGCATTTT
17,TRBV4-2,.,TRBJ2-3,TRBD2,CASSQARGAGGTDTQYF,TGTGCCAGCAGCCAAGCCCGTGGAGCGGGAGGCACAGATACGCAGTATTTT
13,TRBV2,.,TRBJ2-5,.,CASSETTQETQYF,TGTGCCAGCAGTGAAACCACCCAAGAGACCCAGTACTTC
13,TRBV20-1,.,TRBJ2-3,.,CSARDRTSDTQYF,TGCAGTGCTAGAGATCGGACGTCAGATACGCAGTATTTT
15,TRBV14,once,TRBJ1-1,.,CASSHGGLRGTEAFF,TGTGCCAGCAGCCATGGCGGGTTGAGGGGCACTGAAGCTTTCTTT
16,TRBV20-1,.,TRBJ2-4,TRBD2,CSARTSGGARGNIQYF,TGCAGTGCTCGGACTAGCGGGGGGGCGAGGGGAAACATTCAGTACTTC
14,TRBV20-1,.,TRBJ2-7,.,CSVKEGTRTYEQYF,TGCAGTGTCAAGGAGGGGACACGGACCTACGAGCAGTACTTC